This TCR beta chain was recorded in a study of prognosis after radiotherapy for stage I lung cancer. Across the whole study: While 6 or 7 patients had squamous cell carcinoma tumors, the tumors of twelve were adenocarcinoma.

This clonotype came up many times. Antigen specificity is unknown. This CDR3 has 16 residues. Between the trimmed V and J ends, which lost 0 bases and 5 bases, there was a span of 16 bases. Per the germline V gene, CDR1 is LGHDT and CDR2 is YNNKEL (reference sequence). Findings of the study overall: Reportedly, the usage of TRBV and TRBJ genes was not the same in patients with and without metastases.

Template was genomic DNA; TCR beta CDR3 amplified in two multiplex PCR rounds. Amplification in first-round PCR relied on primers specific to each TRBV and TRBJ gene. Each CDR3 protein is one row after TCRdb ran MiXCR on the multiplex PCR reads. The data contain fewer than 35,000 distinct CDR3 sequences, around half of them singletons. Six milliliters of peripheral blood were drawn at each of two time points. This material consisted of PBMCs, taken before or after stereotactic body radiation therapy (not recorded which). V is TRBV3-1 and J is TRBJ1-1, with TRBD1 as a possible D gene (5 bases). The clonotype was recovered from a donor aged 50 or older with non-small cell lung cancer. The CDR3 DNA reads as TGTGCCAGCAGCCAAGATTCCGTCTCAGGGACGACTGAAGCTTTCTTT. Amino acids: CASSQDSVSGTTEAFF. The entire variable domain, with the rest obtained from reference TRBV3-1 and TRBJ1-1, is as follows: DTAVSQTPKYLVTQMGNDKSIKCEQNLGHDTMYWYKQDSKKFLKIMFSYNNKELIINETVPNRFSPKSPDKAHLNLHINSLELGDSAVYFCASSQDSVSGTTEAFFGQGTRLTVV.